These T cell receptor beta chains were read from a single sample in a study of blood T cell repertoires in COVID-19. Data came from immunoSEQ multiplex PCR; TCRdb stores just in-frame clones and leaves some out. Among about 50,000 clones, roughly 80% were seen once, and the ten largest hold over 8.5%. Input material: peripheral blood. The receptor source for this set is a man between 60 and 75 years old with acute or convalescent COVID-19. Both conserved end residues are part of each CDR3. A D gene is named only where the DNA matches it firmly. Expanded clones get a size class; other rows say once, few or many, or leave the size out.

D gene	J gene	clone size	CDR3 length	V gene	CDR3 DNA	CDR3 protein
TRBD1	TRBJ2-2	NA	16	TRBV7-7	TGTGCTATCCCTGTACAAGGGGGCAGAAACACCGGGGAGCTGTTTTTT	CAIPVQGGRNTGELFF
NA	TRBJ2-2	NA	11	TRBV5-6	TGTGCCAGCAGCCGCACCGGGGAGCTGTTTTTT	CASSRTGELFF
TRBD2	TRBJ2-7	once	16	TRBV11-3	TGTGCCAGCAGCTTAGGAGGCGGGGGAGCCTTACACGAGCAGTACTTC	CASSLGGGGALHEQYF
NA	TRBJ1-2	NA	13	TRBV30	TGTGCCTGGAGCGATCAGGGAAACTATGGCTACACCTTC	CAWSDQGNYGYTF
TRBD1	TRBJ2-1	NA	15	TRBV5-6	TGTGCCAGCAGCGTGACAGGGGGCGCCTACAATGAGCAGTTCTTC	CASSVTGGAYNEQFF
NA	TRBJ1-2	NA	17	TRBV14	TGTGCCAGCAGCCAAGATTTAGGGAGGCGGACTAACTATGGCTACACCTTC	CASSQDLGRRTNYGYTF
NA	TRBJ2-5	NA	10	TRBV27	TGTGCCACCATCCAAGAGACCCAGTACTTC	CATIQETQYF
NA	TRBJ2-5	NA	14	TRBV7-8	TGTGCCAGCAGCATGACAGCTTACCAAGAGACCCAGTACTTC	CASSMTAYQETQYF
NA	TRBJ1-3	NA	16	TRBV4-1	TGCGCCAGCAGCCAAGATTTCGTAGCCTCTGGAAACACCATATATTTT	CASSQDFVASGNTIYF
NA	TRBJ2-7	NA	15	TRBV6-5	TGTGCCAGCAGGCCTATGGGAGGGGGAACCTACGAGCAGTACTTC	CASRPMGGGTYEQYF
TRBD1	TRBJ1-5	NA	17	TRBV5-1	TGCGCCAGCAGCCCCACCCCGGACAGGTTTGGCAATCAGCCCCAGCATTTT	CASSPTPDRFGNQPQHF
TRBD1	TRBJ2-7	NA	15	TRBV7-3	TGTGCCAGCAGCGCACCGGGACAGGGGTTCTACGAGCAGTACTTC	CASSAPGQGFYEQYF
NA	TRBJ2-3	NA	15	TRBV6-5	TGTGCCAGCAGTTTCAGGGGCGAGTATACAGATACGCAGTATTTT	CASSFRGEYTDTQYF
NA	TRBJ2-5	NA	14	TRBV5-4	TGTGCCAGCAGCTCACAGGGGGCGGGGGGGACCCAGTACTTC	CASSSQGAGGTQYF
TRBD1	TRBJ2-2	NA	13	TRBV6-5	TGTGCCAGCAGACTACAGGGGGCCGGGGAGCTGTTTTTT	CASRLQGAGELFF
TRBD1	TRBJ2-5	NA	14	TRBV19	TGTGCCAGTTCCCCTGGACAGGGGCTTTCGACCCAGTACTTC	CASSPGQGLSTQYF
TRBD1	TRBJ2-7	NA	14	TRBV13	TGTGCCAGCAGCCTACCGGGACAGTCCTACGAGCAGTACTTC	CASSLPGQSYEQYF
TRBD1	TRBJ1-2	NA	12	TRBV5-5	TGTGCCAGCAGCAGGGACAGAGATGGCTACACCTTC	CASSRDRDGYTF
NA	TRBJ1-5	once	15	TRBV5-5	TGTGCCAGCAGCTTTTCGGAAACTAGGAATCAGCCCCAGCATTTT	CASSFSETRNQPQHF
NA	TRBJ2-7	NA	15	TRBV23-1	TGCGCCAGCAGGGGGACAAGGGCTAGATCCTACGAGCAATACTTC	CASRGTRARSYEQYF
NA	TRBJ1-5	NA	13	TRBV19	TGTGCCAGTAGTCAGCGGATTGGGCAGCCCCAGCATTTT	CASSQRIGQPQHF
TRBD2	TRBJ2-3	NA	16	TRBV7-2	TGTGCCAGCAGCCCCGGAGAGCGGGGTAGCACAGATACGCAGTATTTT	CASSPGERGSTDTQYF
TRBD1	TRBJ2-5	NA	15	TRBV3-1/TRBV3-2	TGTGCCAGCAGCCAACCCAGGGACAGGGGGGAGACCCAGTACTTC	CASSQPRDRGETQYF
NA	TRBJ1-2	NA	14	TRBV4-1	TGCGCCAGCAGCCAAGAGAGGGGGAGCTATGGCTACACCTTC	CASSQERGSYGYTF
NA	TRBJ1-1	NA	14	TRBV7-2	TGTGCCAGCAGCTTAGGCTTAGCGAACACTGAAGCTTTCTTT	CASSLGLANTEAFF
NA	TRBJ2-1	once	16	TRBV7-3	TGTGCCAGCAGCTTAGAACCGGGGAGCTCCTACAATGAGCAGTTCTTC	CASSLEPGSSYNEQFF
TRBD1	TRBJ1-2	NA	14	TRBV2	TGTGCCAGCAGGAGGGACAGGGGGCAGGGTGGCTACACCTTC	CASRRDRGQGGYTF
TRBD2	TRBJ2-3	few	16	TRBV5-1	TGCGCCAGCAGCTCCGGACTAGCGCTTAGCACAGATACGCAGTATTTT	CASSSGLALSTDTQYF
NA	TRBJ1-1	NA	13	TRBV15	TGTGCCACCAGCAGAGATCGGAGGGCTGAAGCTTTCTTT	CATSRDRRAEAFF